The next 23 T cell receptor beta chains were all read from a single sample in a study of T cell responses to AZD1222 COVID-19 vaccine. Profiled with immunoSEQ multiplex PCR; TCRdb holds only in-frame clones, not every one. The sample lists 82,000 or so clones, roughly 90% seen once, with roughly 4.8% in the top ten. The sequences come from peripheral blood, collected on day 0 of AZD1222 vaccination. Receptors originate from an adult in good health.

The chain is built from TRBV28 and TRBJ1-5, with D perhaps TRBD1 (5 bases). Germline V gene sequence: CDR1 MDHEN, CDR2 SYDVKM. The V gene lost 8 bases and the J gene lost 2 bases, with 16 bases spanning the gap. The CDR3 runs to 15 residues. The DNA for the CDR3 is TGTGCCAGCGCAGGCGGGGCTTTGGGCAATCAGCCCCAGCATTTT. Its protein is CASAGGALGNQPQHF.

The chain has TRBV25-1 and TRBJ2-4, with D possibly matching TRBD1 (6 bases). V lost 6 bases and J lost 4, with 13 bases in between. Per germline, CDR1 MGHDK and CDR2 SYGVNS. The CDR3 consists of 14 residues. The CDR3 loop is CASRETGAKNIQYF. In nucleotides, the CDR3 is TGTGCCAGCAGGGAGACAGGAGCGAAAAACATTCAGTACTTC.

The DNA of the CDR3 is TGTGCCAGCAGCGTAGTCCCGGGACTGTCCATGGGGGAGCTGTTTTTT. Translating gives CASSVVPGLSMGELFF. V is TRBV9 and J is TRBJ2-2, with D perhaps matching TRBD2 (6 bases). Trimming removed 0 bases from V and 8 bases from J, with 17 bases in between. This CDR3 contains 16 residues. Germline CDR1 SGDLS, CDR2 YYNGEE.

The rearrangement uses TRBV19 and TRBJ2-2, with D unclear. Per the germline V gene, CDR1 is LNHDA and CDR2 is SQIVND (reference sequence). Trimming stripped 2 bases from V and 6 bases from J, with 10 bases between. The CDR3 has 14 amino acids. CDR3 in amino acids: CASSIFQSAGELFF. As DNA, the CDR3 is TGTGCCAGTAGTATATTCCAGTCGGCCGGGGAGCTGTTTTTT.

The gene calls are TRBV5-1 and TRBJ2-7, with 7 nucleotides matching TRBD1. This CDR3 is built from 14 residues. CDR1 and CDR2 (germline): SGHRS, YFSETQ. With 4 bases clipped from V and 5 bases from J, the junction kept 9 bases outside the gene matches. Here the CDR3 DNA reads TGCGCCAGCAGCGGGGGACAGTTGGGCCACGAGCAGTACTTC. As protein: CASSGGQLGHEQYF.

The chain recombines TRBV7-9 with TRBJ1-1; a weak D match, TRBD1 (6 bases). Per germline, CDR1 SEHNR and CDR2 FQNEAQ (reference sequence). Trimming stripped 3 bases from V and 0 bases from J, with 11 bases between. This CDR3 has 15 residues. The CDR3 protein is CASSFPGGVNTEAFF. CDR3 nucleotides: TGTGCCAGCAGCTTCCCCGGGGGCGTGAACACTGAAGCTTTCTTT.

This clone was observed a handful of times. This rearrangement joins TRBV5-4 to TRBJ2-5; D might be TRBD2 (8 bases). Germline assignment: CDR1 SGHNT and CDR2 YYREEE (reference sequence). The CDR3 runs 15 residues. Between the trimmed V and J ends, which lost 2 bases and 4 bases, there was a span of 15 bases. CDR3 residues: CASSFDRAGGETQYF. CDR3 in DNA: TGTGCCAGCAGCTTTGACAGGGCGGGGGGAGAGACCCAGTACTTC. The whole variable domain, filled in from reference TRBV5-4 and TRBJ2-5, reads ETGVTQSPTHLIKTRGQQVTLRCSSQSGHNTVSWYQQALGQGPQFIFQYYREEENGRGNFPPRFSGLQFPNYSSELNVNALELDDSALYLCASSFDRAGGETQYFGPGTRLLVL.

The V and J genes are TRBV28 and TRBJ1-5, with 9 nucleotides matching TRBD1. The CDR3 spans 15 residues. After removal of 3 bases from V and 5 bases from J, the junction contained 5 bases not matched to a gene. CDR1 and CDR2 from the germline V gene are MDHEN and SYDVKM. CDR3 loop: CASSFPRQGDQPQHF. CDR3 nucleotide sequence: TGTGCCAGCAGTTTCCCCAGACAGGGGGATCAGCCCCAGCATTTT. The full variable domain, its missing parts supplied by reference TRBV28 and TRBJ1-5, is DVKVTQSSRYLVKRTGEKVFLECVQDMDHENMFWYRQDPGLGLRLIYFSYDVKMKEKGDIPEGYSVSREKKERFSLILESASTNQTSMYLCASSFPRQGDQPQHFGDGTRLSIL.

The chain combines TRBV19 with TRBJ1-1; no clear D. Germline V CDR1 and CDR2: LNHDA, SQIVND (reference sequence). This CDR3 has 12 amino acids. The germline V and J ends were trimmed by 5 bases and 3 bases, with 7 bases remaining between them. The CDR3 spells CASSEWDTEAFF. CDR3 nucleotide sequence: TGTGCCAGTAGTGAATGGGACACTGAAGCTTTCTTT.

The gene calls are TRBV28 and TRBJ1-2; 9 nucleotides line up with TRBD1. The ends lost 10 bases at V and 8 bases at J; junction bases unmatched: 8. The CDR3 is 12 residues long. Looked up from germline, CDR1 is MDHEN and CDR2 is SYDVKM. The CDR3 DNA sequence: TGTGCCACCTCACAGGGGGCGAAGGGCTACACCTTC. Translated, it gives CATSQGAKGYTF.

The CDR3 DNA sequence: TGTGCCAGCAGGCGACAGTCCGAGAACACTGAAGCTTTCTTT. As protein: CASRRQSENTEAFF. The gene calls are TRBV6-5 and TRBJ1-1; a possible D gene is TRBD1 (5 bases). The CDR3 extends over 14 amino acids. Germline lookup yields CDR1 MNHEY and CDR2 SVGAGI. Trimming cost V 6 bases and J 1 base, with 12 bases left between them.

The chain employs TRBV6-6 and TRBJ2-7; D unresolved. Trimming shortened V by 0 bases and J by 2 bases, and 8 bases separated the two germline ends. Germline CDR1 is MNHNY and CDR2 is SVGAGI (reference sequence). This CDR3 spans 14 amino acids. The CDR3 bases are TGTGCCAGCAGTTACTCGAACAGAGCCTACGAGCAGTACTTC. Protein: CASSYSNRAYEQYF.

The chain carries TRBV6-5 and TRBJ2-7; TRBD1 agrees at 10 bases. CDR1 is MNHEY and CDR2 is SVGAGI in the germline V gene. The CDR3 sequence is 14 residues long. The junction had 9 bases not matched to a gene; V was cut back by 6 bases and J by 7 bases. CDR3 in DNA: TGTGCCAGCAGCCCGGGACAGGGGAAAGGAGAGCAGTACTTC. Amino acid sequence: CASSPGQGKGEQYF.

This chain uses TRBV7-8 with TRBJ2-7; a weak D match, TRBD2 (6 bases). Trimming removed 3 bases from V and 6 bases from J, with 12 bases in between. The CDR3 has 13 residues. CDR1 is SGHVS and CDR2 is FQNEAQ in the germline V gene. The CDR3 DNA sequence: TGTGCCAGCAGCTTCGGCTTCGGGGGCGAGCAGTACTTC. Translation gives CASSFGFGGEQYF. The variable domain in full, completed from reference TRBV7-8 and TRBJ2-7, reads GAGVSQSPRYKVAKRGQDVALRCDPISGHVSLFWYQQALGQGPEFLTYFQNEAQLDKSGLPSDRFFAERPEGSVSTLKIQRTQQEDSAVYLCASSFGFGGEQYFGPGTRLTVT.

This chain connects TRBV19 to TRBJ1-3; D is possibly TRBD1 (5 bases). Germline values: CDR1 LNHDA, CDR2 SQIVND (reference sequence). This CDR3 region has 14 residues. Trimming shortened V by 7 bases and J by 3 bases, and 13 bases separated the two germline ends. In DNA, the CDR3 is TGTGCCAGTACCGCTCCGGGACTTGGAAACACCATATATTTT. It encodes CASTAPGLGNTIYF.

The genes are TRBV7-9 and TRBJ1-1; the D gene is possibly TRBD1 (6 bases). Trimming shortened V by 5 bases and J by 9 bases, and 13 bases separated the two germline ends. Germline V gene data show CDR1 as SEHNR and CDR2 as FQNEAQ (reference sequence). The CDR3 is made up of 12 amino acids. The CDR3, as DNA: TGTGCCAGCAGCCCCGAAGGGGGGAAAGCTTTCTTT. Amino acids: CASSPEGGKAFF.

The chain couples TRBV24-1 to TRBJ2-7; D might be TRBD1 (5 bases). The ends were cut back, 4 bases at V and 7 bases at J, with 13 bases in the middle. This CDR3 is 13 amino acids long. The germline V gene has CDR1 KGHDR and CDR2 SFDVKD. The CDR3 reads CATSDLLREEQYF. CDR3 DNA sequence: TGTGCCACCAGTGACCTACTCAGGGAAGAGCAGTACTTC.

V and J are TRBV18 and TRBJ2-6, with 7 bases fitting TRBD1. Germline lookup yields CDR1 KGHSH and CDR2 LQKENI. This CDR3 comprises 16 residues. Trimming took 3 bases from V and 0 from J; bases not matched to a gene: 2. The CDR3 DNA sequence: TGTGCCAGCTCACCCGGGACAGCCTCTGGGGCCAACGTCCTGACTTTC. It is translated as CASSPGTASGANVLTF.

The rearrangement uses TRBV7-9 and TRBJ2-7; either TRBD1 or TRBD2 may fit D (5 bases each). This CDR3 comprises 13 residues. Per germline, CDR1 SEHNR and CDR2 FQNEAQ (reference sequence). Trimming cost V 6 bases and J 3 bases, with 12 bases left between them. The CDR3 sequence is CASRDTGFYEQYF. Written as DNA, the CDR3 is TGTGCCAGCAGGGACACGGGATTCTACGAGCAGTACTTC.

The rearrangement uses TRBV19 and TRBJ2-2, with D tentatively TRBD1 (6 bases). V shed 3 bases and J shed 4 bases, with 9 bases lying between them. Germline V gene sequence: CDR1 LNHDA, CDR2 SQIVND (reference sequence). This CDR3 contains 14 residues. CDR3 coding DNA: TGTGCCAGTAGTATCTACAGGGCCACCGGGGAGCTGTTTTTT. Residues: CASSIYRATGELFF. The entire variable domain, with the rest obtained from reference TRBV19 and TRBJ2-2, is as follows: DGGITQSPKYLFRKEGQNVTLSCEQNLNHDAMYWYRQDPGQGLRLIYYSQIVNDFQKGDIAEGYSVSREKKESFPLTVTSAQKNPTAFYLCASSIYRATGELFFGEGSRLTVL.

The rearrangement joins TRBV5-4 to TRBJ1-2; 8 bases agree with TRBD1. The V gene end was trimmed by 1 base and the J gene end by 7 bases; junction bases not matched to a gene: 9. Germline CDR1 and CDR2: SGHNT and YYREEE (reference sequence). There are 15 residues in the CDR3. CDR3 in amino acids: CASSLLDRERGGYTF. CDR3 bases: TGTGCCAGCAGCTTGTTGGACAGGGAGAGAGGTGGCTACACCTTC.

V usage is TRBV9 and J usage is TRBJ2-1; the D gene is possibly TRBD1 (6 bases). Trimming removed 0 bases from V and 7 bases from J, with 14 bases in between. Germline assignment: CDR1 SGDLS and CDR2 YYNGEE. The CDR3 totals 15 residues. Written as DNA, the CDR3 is TGTGCCAGCAGCGTAGAGGGGGTTGTGGGGAATGAGCAGTTCTTC. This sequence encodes CASSVEGVVGNEQFF.

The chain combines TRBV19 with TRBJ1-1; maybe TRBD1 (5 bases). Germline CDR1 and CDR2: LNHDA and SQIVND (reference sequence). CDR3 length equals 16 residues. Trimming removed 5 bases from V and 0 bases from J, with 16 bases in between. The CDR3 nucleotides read TGTGCCAGTAGTGTCGGCGGGGGTAGGATGAACACTGAAGCTTTCTTT. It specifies CASSVGGGRMNTEAFF.